These T cell receptor beta chains were read from a single sample in a study of T cells in Graves' hyperthyroidism and ophthalmopathy. TCRdb processed the multiplex PCR reads anew with MiXCR; each CDR3 protein has one entry. Altogether about 700,000 distinct CDR3 sequences are present, roughly 45% being singletons, with the ten largest covering about 7%. What was sequenced was peripheral blood or thyroid tissue (not recorded which). The receptors derive from an adult man with Graves' disease, either hyperthyroidism or ophthalmopathy (not recorded which). The CDR3 runs from the conserved cysteine through the conserved F or W. A D gene is named only where the DNA matches it firmly. A row's size may be missing; if present it is once, few, many or a size class.

V: TRBV25-1; D: .; J: TRBJ1-2; size: .; CDR3: CASLTASGNYGYTF; DNA: TGTGCCAGCTTGACGGCCAGCGGTAACTATGGCTACACCTTC
V: TRBV12-3/TRBV12-4; D: TRBD1; J: TRBJ1-2; size: few; CDR3: CASSSYADRANGYTF; DNA: TGTGCCAGCAGTTCCTATGCCGACAGGGCCAATGGCTACACCTTC
V: TRBV2; D: .; J: TRBJ1-2; size: .; CDR3: CASTRISSYGYTF; DNA: TGTGCCAGCACCCGGATCAGTTCCTATGGCTACACCTTC
V: TRBV5-1; D: TRBD1; J: TRBJ1-5; size: .; CDR3: CASSHTGGDNQPQHF; DNA: TGCGCCAGCAGCCACACAGGGGGCGACAATCAGCCCCAGCATTTT
V: TRBV29-1; D: .; J: TRBJ1-1; size: .; CDR3: CSVGGPSLMNAEAFF; DNA: TGCAGCGTGGGCGGTCCCTCCTTAATGAACGCTGAAGCTTTCTTT
V: TRBV2; D: TRBD1; J: TRBJ2-1; size: .; CDR3: CASSLTGAYNEQFF; DNA: TGTGCCAGCAGTCTGACAGGGGCCTACAATGAGCAGTTCTTC
V: TRBV2; D: TRBD1; J: TRBJ1-5; size: few; CDR3: CATADRGNQPQHF; DNA: TGTGCCACCGCGGACAGGGGCAATCAGCCCCAGCATTTT
V: TRBV7-9; D: TRBD1; J: TRBJ1-1; size: .; CDR3: CASSYSNQGDTEAFF; DNA: TGTGCCAGCAGTTACTCGAATCAGGGGGACACTGAAGCTTTCTTT
V: TRBV7-6; D: TRBD1; J: TRBJ1-2; size: .; CDR3: CASSQRQGLGCTF; DNA: TGTGCCAGCAGCCAAAGACAGGGGTTAGGCTGCACCTTC
V: TRBV7-2; D: .; J: TRBJ1-1; size: many; CDR3: CASSRRAMNTEAFF; DNA: TGTGCCAGCAGCCGACGGGCCATGAACACTGAAGCTTTCTTT
V: TRBV10-3; D: .; J: TRBJ2-7; size: few; CDR3: CASSLSSVRGEQYF; DNA: TGTGCCAGCAGTTTGTCCTCCGTGAGAGGCGAGCAGTACTTC
V: TRBV11-2; D: .; J: TRBJ1-5; size: .; CDR3: CASSLQGPSNQPQHF; DNA: TGTGCCAGCAGCCTACAGGGCCCGAGCAATCAGCCCCAGCATTTT
V: TRBV19; D: .; J: TRBJ1-5; size: many; CDR3: CASSIWGSNQPQHF; DNA: TGTGCCAGTAGTATTTGGGGGTCGAATCAGCCCCAGCATTTT
V: TRBV7-9; D: .; J: TRBJ2-7; size: once; CDR3: CASSLGGFLKQYF; DNA: TGTGCCAGCAGTTTAGGCGGGTTTTTGAAGCAGTACTTC
V: TRBV2; D: TRBD1; J: TRBJ1-2; size: .; CDR3: CASSAGGAEGYTF; DNA: TGTGCCAGCAGTGCAGGGGGCGCGGAAGGCTACACCTTC
V: TRBV2; D: .; J: TRBJ1-4; size: many; CDR3: CASSLSALTNEKLFF; DNA: TGTGCCAGCAGTCTGTCAGCCTTAACTAATGAAAAACTGTTTTTT
V: TRBV7-2; D: .; J: TRBJ1-2; size: few; CDR3: CASSGGDYGYTF; DNA: TGTGCCAGCAGTGGGGGAGACTATGGCTACACCTTC
V: TRBV5-1; D: TRBD1; J: TRBJ1-1; size: .; CDR3: CASSPTGGQYTEAFF; DNA: TGCGCCAGCAGCCCAACGGGGGGACAGTACACTGAAGCTTTCTTT
V: TRBV24-1; D: .; J: TRBJ2-7; size: .; CDR3: CATSGRTYEQYF; DNA: TGTGCCACCAGTGGTAGGACCTACGAGCAGTACTTC
V: TRBV9; D: .; J: TRBJ1-1; size: .; CDR3: CASSPRGEQGRTEAFF; DNA: TGTGCCAGCAGCCCCCGTGGGGAACAGGGTCGCACTGAAGCTTTCTTT
V: TRBV7-3; D: .; J: TRBJ2-2; size: .; CDR3: CASSLTSPRVNGELFF; DNA: TGTGCCAGCAGCTTAACTTCACCAAGGGTAAACGGGGAGCTGTTTTTT
V: TRBV7-8; D: TRBD1; J: TRBJ1-2; size: .; CDR3: CASSRAQDREEGYTF; DNA: TGTGCCAGCAGTAGAGCCCAAGACAGGGAGGAAGGCTACACCTTC
V: TRBV10-3; D: TRBD2; J: TRBJ2-7; size: few; CDR3: CATAAGTSEFYEQYF; DNA: TGTGCCACCGCCGCCGGGACTAGCGAATTCTACGAGCAGTACTTC
V: TRBV25-1; D: .; J: TRBJ1-1; size: many; CDR3: CASSEPCQEFMNTEAFF; DNA: TGTGCCAGCAGTGAACCATGTCAGGAATTCATGAACACTGAAGCTTTCTTT
V: TRBV6-5; D: TRBD2; J: TRBJ2-7; size: .; CDR3: CASSYSGTSGGDVEQYF; DNA: TGTGCCAGCAGTTACTCTGGGACTAGCGGGGGGGATGTCGAGCAGTACTTC
V: TRBV7-9; D: .; J: TRBJ1-1; size: .; CDR3: CASSSTGDRGRAFF; DNA: TGTGCCAGCAGCTCAACGGGAGACCGAGGTCGAGCTTTCTTT
V: TRBV20-1; D: .; J: TRBJ1-5; size: .; CDR3: CSARDVRGSALSNQPQHF; DNA: TGCAGTGCTAGAGATGTTCGGGGCAGTGCCTTGAGCAATCAGCCCCAGCATTTT
V: TRBV29-1; D: .; J: TRBJ1-2; size: many; CDR3: CSVPTANYGYTF; DNA: TGCAGCGTTCCTACAGCTAACTATGGCTACACCTTC
V: TRBV6-1; D: .; J: TRBJ2-5; size: .; CDR3: CASSGYTEETQYF; DNA: TGTGCCAGCAGTGGGTATACCGAAGAGACCCAGTACTTC
V: TRBV29-1; D: TRBD2; J: TRBJ2-5; size: .; CDR3: CSVRLAGQETQYF; DNA: TGCAGCGTCCGACTAGCGGGGCAAGAGACCCAGTACTTC
V: TRBV29-1; D: TRBD1; J: TRBJ1-2; size: few; CDR3: CSVGGTGGALTYGYTF; DNA: TGCAGCGTGGGAGGGACAGGGGGCGCCTTAACATATGGCTACACCTTC
V: TRBV2; D: TRBD1; J: TRBJ1-6; size: .; CDR3: CASSDRSSGQGLNSPLHF; DNA: TGTGCCAGCAGTGACAGGAGTTCGGGACAGGGTTTGAATTCACCCCTCCACTTT
V: TRBV12-3/TRBV12-4; D: .; J: TRBJ1-5; size: few; CDR3: CASSLRLAERNQPQHF; DNA: TGTGCCAGCAGTTTGCGCCTGGCAGAACGCAATCAGCCCCAGCATTTT
V: TRBV12-3/TRBV12-4; D: .; J: TRBJ1-3; size: few; CDR3: CASRTPSGNTIYF; DNA: TGTGCCAGCAGGACACCCTCTGGAAACACCATATATTTT
V: TRBV7-9; D: TRBD1; J: TRBJ1-2; size: .; CDR3: CASSHRDSEESNYGYTF; DNA: TGTGCCAGCAGCCACCGGGACAGCGAAGAATCTAACTATGGCTACACCTTC
V: TRBV14; D: .; J: TRBJ1-6; size: .; CDR3: CASSQGGDPLHF; DNA: TGTGCCAGCAGCCAAGGGGGGGATCCCCTCCACTTT
V: TRBV7-8; D: .; J: TRBJ1-6; size: .; CDR3: CASSLDGGDSPLHF; DNA: TGTGCCAGCAGCTTAGACGGGGGAGATTCACCCCTCCACTTT
V: TRBV6-1; D: .; J: TRBJ1-5; size: many; CDR3: CASSEAWSNQPQHF; DNA: TGTGCCAGCAGTGAAGCTTGGAGCAATCAGCCCCAGCATTTT
V: TRBV10-3; D: TRBD2; J: TRBJ2-5; size: many; CDR3: CAISDPSGEETQYF; DNA: TGTGCCATCAGTGACCCTAGCGGAGAAGAGACCCAGTACTTC
V: TRBV7-8; D: TRBD1; J: TRBJ2-7; size: .; CDR3: CASSPGGQGADEQYF; DNA: TGTGCCAGCAGCCCAGGGGGACAGGGAGCCGACGAGCAGTACTTC
V: TRBV12-3/TRBV12-4; D: .; J: TRBJ2-3; size: .; CDR3: CASSSPLADTQYF; DNA: TGTGCCAGCAGTTCCCCCTTGGCAGATACGCAGTATTTT
V: TRBV10-3; D: .; J: TRBJ2-5; size: .; CDR3: CATEPGETQYF; DNA: TGTGCCACCGAGCCGGGGGAGACCCAGTACTTC
V: TRBV7-9; D: TRBD2; J: TRBJ2-5; size: many; CDR3: CASSPPGGQETQYF; DNA: TGTGCCAGCAGCCCCCCGGGAGGTCAAGAGACCCAGTACTTC
V: TRBV10-3; D: .; J: TRBJ1-2; size: .; CDR3: CASSYSGGNGRGYTF; DNA: TGTGCCAGCAGTTACTCCGGGGGGAATGGTCGAGGCTACACCTTC
V: TRBV24-1; D: TRBD1; J: TRBJ1-5; size: once; CDR3: CATSEDRGPQHF; DNA: TGTGCCACCAGTGAGGACAGGGGGCCCCAGCATTTT
V: TRBV2; D: TRBD1; J: TRBJ1-5; size: many; CDR3: CASSPLGTGTNQPQHF; DNA: TGTGCCAGCAGTCCCCTCGGGACAGGGACCAATCAGCCCCAGCATTTT
V: TRBV19; D: .; J: TRBJ1-4; size: .; CDR3: CASSIRVGEKLFF; DNA: TGTGCCAGTAGTATAAGAGTAGGGGAAAAACTGTTTTTT
V: TRBV19; D: TRBD2; J: TRBJ2-5; size: few; CDR3: CASSIEAGEETQYF; DNA: TGTGCCAGTAGTATAGAGGCGGGGGAGGAGACCCAGTACTTC
V: TRBV20-1; D: .; J: TRBJ1-5; size: .; CDR3: CSADSPGGNQPQHF; DNA: TGCAGTGCAGATTCTCCCGGGGGCAATCAGCCCCAGCATTTT
V: TRBV24-1; D: .; J: TRBJ1-5; size: .; CDR3: CASSGGVSNQPQHF; DNA: TGTGCCAGCAGTGGAGGAGTTAGCAATCAGCCCCAGCATTTT
V: TRBV6-6; D: TRBD1; J: TRBJ1-1; size: .; CDR3: CASRERTGDLNTEAFF; DNA: TGTGCCAGCAGGGAACGGACAGGCGACTTGAACACTGAAGCTTTCTTT
V: TRBV6-1; D: .; J: TRBJ1-5; size: .; CDR3: CASSGAANNQPQHF; DNA: TGTGCCAGCAGTGGAGCAGCGAACAATCAGCCCCAGCATTTT
V: TRBV24-1; D: TRBD1; J: TRBJ1-2; size: many; CDR3: CATSDRTGNYGYTF; DNA: TGTGCCACCAGTGACCGGACAGGGAACTATGGCTACACCTTC